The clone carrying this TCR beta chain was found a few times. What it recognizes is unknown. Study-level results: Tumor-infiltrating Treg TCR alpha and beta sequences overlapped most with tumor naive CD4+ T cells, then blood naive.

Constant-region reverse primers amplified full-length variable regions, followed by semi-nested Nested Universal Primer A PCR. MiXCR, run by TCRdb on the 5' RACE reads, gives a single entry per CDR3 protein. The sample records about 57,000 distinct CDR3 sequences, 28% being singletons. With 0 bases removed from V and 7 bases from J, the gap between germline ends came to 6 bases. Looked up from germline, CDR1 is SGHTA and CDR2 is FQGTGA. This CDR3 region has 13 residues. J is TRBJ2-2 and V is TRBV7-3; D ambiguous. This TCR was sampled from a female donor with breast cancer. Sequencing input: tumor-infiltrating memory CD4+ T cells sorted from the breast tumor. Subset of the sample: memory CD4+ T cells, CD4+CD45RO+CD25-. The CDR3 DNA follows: TGTGCCAGCAGCTTAACCGCGAGCGGGGAGCTGTTTTTT. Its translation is CASSLTASGELFF.